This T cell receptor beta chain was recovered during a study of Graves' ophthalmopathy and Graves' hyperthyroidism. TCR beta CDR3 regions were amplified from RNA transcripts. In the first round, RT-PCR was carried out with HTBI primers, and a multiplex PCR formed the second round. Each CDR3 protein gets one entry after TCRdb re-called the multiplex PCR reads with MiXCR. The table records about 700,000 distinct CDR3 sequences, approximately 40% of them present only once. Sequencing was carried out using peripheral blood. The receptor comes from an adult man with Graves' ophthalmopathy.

The CDR3 region is CASSVNSGEETQYF. CDR3 sequence (DNA): TGTGCCAGCAGCGTAAATAGCGGCGAAGAGACCCAGTACTTC. The chain links TRBV9 to TRBJ2-5; D is perhaps TRBD2 (6 bases). The V gene's germline CDR1 is SGDLS and CDR2 YYNGEE. This CDR3 is 14 amino acids long. V shed 1 base and J shed 3 bases, with 10 bases lying between them.